This T cell receptor beta chain was captured in a study of OX40 agonist ivuxolimab in advanced cancers. At the level of the study: One patient with hepatocellular carcinoma and two with cutaneous melanoma, three in all, had partial responses.

The assay was immunoSEQ multiplex PCR, and TCRdb's table has in-frame clones only and misses some. The table records around 60,000 clones, under 90% of them present only once. After removal of 2 bases from V and 11 bases from J, the junction contained 8 bases not matched to a gene. Looked up from germline, CDR1 is SGHDN and CDR2 is FVKESK. The CDR3 runs to 13 residues. The input for sequencing was CD4+ or CD8+ T cells sorted from blood, taken in a trial of the OX40 agonist ivuxolimab. The clonotype comes from an adult with an advanced solid tumor such as melanoma, head and neck, liver or kidney cancer. V and J are TRBV14 and TRBJ1-1; 7 nucleotides agree with TRBD1. In DNA form, the CDR3 reads TGTGCCAGCAGCCAATCGACAGGGTCTAACGCTTTCTTT. Amino acids: CASSQSTGSNAFF.